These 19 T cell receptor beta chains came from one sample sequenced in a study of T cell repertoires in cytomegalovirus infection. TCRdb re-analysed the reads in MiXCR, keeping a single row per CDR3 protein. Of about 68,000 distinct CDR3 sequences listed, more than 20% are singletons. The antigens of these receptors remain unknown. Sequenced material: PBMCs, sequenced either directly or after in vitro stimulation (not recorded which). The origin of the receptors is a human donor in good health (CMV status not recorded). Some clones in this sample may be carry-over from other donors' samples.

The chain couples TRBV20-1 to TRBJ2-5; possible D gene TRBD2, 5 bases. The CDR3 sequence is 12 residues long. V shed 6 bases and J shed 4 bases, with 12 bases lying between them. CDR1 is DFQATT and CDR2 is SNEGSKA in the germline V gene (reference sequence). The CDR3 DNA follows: TGCAGTGCCCCGGACCGGGGAGAGACCCAGTACTTC. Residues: CSAPDRGETQYF.

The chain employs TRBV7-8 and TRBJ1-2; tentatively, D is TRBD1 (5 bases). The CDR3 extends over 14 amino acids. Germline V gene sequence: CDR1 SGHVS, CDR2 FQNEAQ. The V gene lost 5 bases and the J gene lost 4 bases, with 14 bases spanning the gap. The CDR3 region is CASSQGREGYGYTF. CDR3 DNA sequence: TGTGCCAGCAGCCAGGGACGGGAGGGCTATGGCTACACCTTC.

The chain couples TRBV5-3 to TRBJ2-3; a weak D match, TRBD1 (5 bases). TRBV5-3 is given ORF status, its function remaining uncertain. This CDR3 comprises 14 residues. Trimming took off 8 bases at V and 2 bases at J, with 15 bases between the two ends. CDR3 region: CASSRDSNTDTQYF. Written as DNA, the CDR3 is TGTGCCAGCAGCAGAGACAGTAACACAGATACGCAGTATTTT.

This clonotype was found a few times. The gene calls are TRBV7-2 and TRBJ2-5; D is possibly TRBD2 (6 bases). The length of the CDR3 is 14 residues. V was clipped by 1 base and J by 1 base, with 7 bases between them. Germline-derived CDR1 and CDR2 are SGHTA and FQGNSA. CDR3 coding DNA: TGTGCCAGCAGCTTAGTAGCGGCCCAAGAGACCCAGTACTTC. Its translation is CASSLVAAQETQYF.

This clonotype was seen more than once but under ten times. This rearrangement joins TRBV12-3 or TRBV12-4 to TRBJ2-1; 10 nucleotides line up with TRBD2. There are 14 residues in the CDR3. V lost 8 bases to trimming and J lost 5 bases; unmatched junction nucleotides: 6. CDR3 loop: CASGTSGIHNEQFF. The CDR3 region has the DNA TGTGCCAGCGGTACTAGCGGGATTCACAATGAGCAGTTCTTC.

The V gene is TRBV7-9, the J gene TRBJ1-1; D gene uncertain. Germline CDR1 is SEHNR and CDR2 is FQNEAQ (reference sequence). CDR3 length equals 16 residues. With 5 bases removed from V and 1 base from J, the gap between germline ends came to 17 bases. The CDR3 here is CASSDYESRSNTEAFF. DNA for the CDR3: TGTGCCAGCAGCGACTACGAAAGTCGCTCGAACACTGAAGCTTTCTTT.

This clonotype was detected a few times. The CDR3 sequence: CASTTPLRAATGELFF. CDR3 DNA: TGTGCCAGCACGACCCCGCTGCGGGCGGCCACCGGGGAGCTGTTTTTT. This chain links TRBV12-3 or TRBV12-4 with TRBJ2-2; a weak D match, TRBD2 (5 bases). The CDR3 loop spans 16 amino acids. V lost 7 bases and J 4 bases, leaving 19 bases between the germline ends.

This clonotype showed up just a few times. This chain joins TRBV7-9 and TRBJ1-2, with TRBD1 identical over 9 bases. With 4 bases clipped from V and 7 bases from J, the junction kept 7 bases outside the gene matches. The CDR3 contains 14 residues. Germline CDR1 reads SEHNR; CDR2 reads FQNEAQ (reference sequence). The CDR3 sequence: CASSSRTGEVGYTF. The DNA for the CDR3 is TGTGCCAGCAGCTCGAGGACAGGGGAGGTTGGCTACACCTTC.

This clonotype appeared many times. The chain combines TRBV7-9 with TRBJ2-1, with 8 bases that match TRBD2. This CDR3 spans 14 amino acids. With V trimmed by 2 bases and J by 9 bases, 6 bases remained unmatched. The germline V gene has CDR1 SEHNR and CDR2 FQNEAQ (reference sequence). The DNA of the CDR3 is TGTGCCAGCAGCTTATGGAGCGGGAGAGGTGAGCAGTTCTTC. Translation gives CASSLWSGRGEQFF.

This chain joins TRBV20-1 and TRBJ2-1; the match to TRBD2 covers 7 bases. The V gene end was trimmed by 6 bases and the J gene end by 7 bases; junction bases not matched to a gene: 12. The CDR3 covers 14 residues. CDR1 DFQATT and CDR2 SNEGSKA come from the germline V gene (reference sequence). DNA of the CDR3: TGCAGTGCCCCAAGATCGGCGGGAGCGAATGAGCAGTTCTTC. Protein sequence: CSAPRSAGANEQFF.

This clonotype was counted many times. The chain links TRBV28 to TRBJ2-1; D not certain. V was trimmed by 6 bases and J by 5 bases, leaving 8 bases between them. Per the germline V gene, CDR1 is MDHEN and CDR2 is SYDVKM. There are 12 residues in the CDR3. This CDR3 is CASSQTNNEQFF. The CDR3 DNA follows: TGTGCCAGCAGCCAAACCAACAATGAGCAGTTCTTC.

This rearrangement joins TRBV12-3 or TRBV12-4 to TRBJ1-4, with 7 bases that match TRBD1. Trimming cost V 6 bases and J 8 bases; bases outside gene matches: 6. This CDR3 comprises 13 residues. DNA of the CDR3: TGTGCCAGCAGGAAGACAGGGACAGAAAAACTGTTTTTT. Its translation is CASRKTGTEKLFF.

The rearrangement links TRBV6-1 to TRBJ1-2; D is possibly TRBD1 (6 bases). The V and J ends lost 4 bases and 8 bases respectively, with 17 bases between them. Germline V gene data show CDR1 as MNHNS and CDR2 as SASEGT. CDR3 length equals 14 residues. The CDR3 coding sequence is TGTGCCAGCAGTGGTACCGGGACACCGGGAGGCTACACCTTC. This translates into CASSGTGTPGGYTF.

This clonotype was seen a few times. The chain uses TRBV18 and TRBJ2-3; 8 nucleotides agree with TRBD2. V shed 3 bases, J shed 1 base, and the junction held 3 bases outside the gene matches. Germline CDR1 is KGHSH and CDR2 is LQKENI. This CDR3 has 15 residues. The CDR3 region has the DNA TGTGCCAGCTCACCCACAGCGGGGGGCACAGATACGCAGTATTTT. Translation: CASSPTAGGTDTQYF.

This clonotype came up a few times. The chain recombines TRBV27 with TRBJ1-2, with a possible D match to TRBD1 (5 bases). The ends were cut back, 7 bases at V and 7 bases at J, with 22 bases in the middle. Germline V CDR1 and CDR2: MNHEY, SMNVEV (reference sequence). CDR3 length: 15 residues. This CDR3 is CASTPVGGGRSGYTF. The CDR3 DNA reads TGTGCCAGCACTCCTGTCGGGGGGGGGAGGTCTGGCTACACCTTC.

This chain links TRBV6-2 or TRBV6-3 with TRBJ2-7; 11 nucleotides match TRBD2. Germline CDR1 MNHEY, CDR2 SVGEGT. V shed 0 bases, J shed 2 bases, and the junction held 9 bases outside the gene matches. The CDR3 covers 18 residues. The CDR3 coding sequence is TGTGCCAGCAGTTACTCGAGTACTAGCGGGGGCCCCACCTACGAGCAGTACGTC. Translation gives CASSYSSTSGGPTYEQYV.

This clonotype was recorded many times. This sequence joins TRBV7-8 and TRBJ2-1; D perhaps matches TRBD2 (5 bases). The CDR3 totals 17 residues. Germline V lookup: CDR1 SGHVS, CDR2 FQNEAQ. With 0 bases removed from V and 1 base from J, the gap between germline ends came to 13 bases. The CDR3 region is CASSLAGSGRSYNEQFF. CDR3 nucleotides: TGTGCCAGCAGCTTAGCGGGCAGCGGTCGATCCTACAATGAGCAGTTCTTC.

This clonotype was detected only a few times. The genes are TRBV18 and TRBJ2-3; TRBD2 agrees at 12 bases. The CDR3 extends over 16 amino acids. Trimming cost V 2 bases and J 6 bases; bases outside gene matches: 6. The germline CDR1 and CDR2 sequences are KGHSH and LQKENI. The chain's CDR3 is CASSPIGLAGRDTQYF. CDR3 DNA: TGTGCCAGCTCACCAATCGGACTAGCGGGACGGGATACGCAGTATTTT.

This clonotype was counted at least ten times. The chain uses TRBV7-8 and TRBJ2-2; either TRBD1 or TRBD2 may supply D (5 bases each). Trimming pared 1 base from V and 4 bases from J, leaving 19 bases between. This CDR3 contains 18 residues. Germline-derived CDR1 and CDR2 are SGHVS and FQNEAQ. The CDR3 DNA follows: TGTGCCAGCAGCTTAGTCAGCCGGGACGCCAGGTCCACCGGGGAGCTGTTTTTT. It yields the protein CASSLVSRDARSTGELFF.